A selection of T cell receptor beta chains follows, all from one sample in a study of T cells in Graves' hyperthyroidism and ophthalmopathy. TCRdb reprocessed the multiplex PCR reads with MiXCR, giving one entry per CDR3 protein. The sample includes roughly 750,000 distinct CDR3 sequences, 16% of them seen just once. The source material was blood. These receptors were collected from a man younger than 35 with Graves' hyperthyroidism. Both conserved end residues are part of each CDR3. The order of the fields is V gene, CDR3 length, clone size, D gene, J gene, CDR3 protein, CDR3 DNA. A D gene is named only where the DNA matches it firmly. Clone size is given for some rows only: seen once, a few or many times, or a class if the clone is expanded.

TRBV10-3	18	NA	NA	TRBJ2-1	CAISESLGGPSSYNEQFF	TGTGCCATCAGTGAGTCTCTCGGCGGGCCCAGCTCCTACAATGAGCAGTTCTTC
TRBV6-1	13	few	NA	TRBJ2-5	CASSVGHQETQYF	TGTGCCAGCAGTGTGGGACACCAAGAGACCCAGTACTTC
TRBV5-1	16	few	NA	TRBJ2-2	CASSLGPQAATGELFF	TGCGCCAGCAGCTTGGGCCCCCAAGCGGCCACCGGGGAGCTGTTTTTT
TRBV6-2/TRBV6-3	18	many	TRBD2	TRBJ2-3	CASTPGTSFSSSTDTQYF	TGTGCCAGCACTCCCGGGACTAGCTTCTCTTCTAGCACAGATACGCAGTATTTT
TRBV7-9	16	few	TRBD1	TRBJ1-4	CASSWDSPATNEKLFF	TGTGCCAGCAGCTGGGACAGCCCTGCAACTAATGAAAAACTGTTTTTT
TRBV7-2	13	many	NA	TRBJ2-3	CASSMGTPDTQYF	TGTGCCAGCAGCATGGGGACTCCAGATACGCAGTATTTT
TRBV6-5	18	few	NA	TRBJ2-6	CASSYHDTASSGANVLTF	TGTGCCAGCAGTTACCACGACACTGCTAGCTCTGGGGCCAACGTCCTGACTTTC
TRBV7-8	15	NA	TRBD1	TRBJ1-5	CASSLEQGTNQPQHF	TGTGCCAGCAGCTTAGAACAGGGGACAAATCAGCCCCAGCATTTT
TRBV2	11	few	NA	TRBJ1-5	CASSGYGPQHF	TGTGCCAGCAGTGGCTACGGGCCCCAGCATTTT
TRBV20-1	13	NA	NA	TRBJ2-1	CSAGRGSRDEQFF	TGCAGTGCTGGAAGGGGGAGTCGGGATGAGCAGTTCTTC
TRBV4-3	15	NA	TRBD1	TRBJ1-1	CASSQATGDSTEAFF	TGCGCCAGCAGCCAAGCAACAGGGGACAGCACTGAAGCTTTCTTT
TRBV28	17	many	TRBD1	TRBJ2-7	CASSLNIRGQRTYEQYF	TGTGCCAGCAGTTTAAACATAAGGGGGCAGAGGACCTACGAGCAGTACTTC
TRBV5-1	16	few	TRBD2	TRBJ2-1	CASSGTSGRAGNEQFF	TGCGCCAGCAGCGGGACTAGCGGGAGGGCCGGTAATGAGCAGTTCTTC
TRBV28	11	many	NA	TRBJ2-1	CASSYLGEQFF	TGTGCCAGCAGTTATCTAGGGGAGCAGTTCTTC
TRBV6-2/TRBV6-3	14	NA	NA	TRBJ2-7	CASSTSRDLYEQYF	TGTGCCAGCAGTACGTCCCGGGACCTTTACGAGCAGTACTTC
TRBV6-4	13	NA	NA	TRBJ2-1	CASRLEECYEQFF	TGTGCCAGCAGATTAGAGGAGTGCTATGAGCAGTTCTTC
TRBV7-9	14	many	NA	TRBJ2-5	CASSQNRGGGTQYF	TGTGCCAGCAGCCAAAACCGTGGAGGGGGGACCCAGTACTTC
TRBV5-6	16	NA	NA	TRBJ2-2	CASRPFRDPNTGELFF	TGTGCCAGCAGACCCTTCCGGGACCCTAACACCGGGGAGCTGTTTTTT
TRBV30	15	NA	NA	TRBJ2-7	CAWSVVSSVAYEQYF	TGTGCCTGGAGTGTAGTATCTAGCGTTGCCTACGAGCAGTACTTC
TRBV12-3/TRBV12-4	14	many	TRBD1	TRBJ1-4	CASSLRGGVGKLFF	TGTGCCAGCAGTTTACGAGGGGGCGTGGGGAAACTGTTTTTT
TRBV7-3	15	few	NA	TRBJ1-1	CASSLTPGRNTEAFF	TGTGCCAGCAGCTTAACACCCGGACGGAACACTGAAGCTTTCTTT
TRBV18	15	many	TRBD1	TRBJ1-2	CASSPRTGNNYGYTF	TGTGCCAGCTCACCACGGACAGGGAATAACTATGGCTACACCTTC
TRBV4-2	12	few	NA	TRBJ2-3	CASRYAVDTQYF	TGTGCCAGCAGATACGCGGTAGATACGCAGTATTTT
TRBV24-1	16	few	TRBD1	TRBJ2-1	CATSDSTGGWVNEQLF	TGTGCCACCAGTGATTCAACAGGGGGCTGGGTCAATGAGCAGCTCTTC
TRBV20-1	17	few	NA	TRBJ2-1	CSARDNRLGRSYNEQFF	TGCAGTGCTAGAGACAATAGACTGGGACGCTCCTACAATGAGCAGTTCTTC
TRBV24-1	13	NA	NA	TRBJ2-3	CATSSPATDTQYF	TGTGCCACCAGCAGCCCCGCCACAGATACGCAGTATTTT
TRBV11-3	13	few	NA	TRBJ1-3	CASSFGSGNTIYF	TGTGCCAGCAGCTTCGGTTCCGGAAACACCATATATTTT
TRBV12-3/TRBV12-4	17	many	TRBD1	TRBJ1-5	CASSPRGGQGSNQPQHF	TGTGCCAGCAGTCCAAGAGGGGGACAGGGGAGCAATCAGCCCCAGCATTTT
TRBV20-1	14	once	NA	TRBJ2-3	CSARDIRAVDTQYF	TGCAGTGCTAGAGATATCAGGGCCGTAGATACGCAGTATTTT
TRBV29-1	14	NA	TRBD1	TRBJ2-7	CSVARGTGDFEQYF	TGCAGCGTTGCACGCGGGACAGGGGATTTCGAGCAGTACTTC
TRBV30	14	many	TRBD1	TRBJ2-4	CAWSVRDRGNIQYF	TGTGCCTGGAGTGTCCGGGACAGGGGAAACATTCAGTACTTC
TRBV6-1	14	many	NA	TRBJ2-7	CASSLRASTYEQYF	TGTGCCAGCAGCCTGCGGGCGTCTACCTACGAGCAGTACTTC
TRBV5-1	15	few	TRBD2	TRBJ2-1	CASSLLAGKSNEQFF	TGCGCCAGCAGCTTGTTAGCGGGAAAGTCAAATGAGCAGTTCTTC
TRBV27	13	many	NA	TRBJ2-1	CASSPPRDNEQFF	TGTGCCAGCAGCCCCCCCAGAGACAATGAGCAGTTCTTC
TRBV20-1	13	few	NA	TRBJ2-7	CSARVPDNYEQYF	TGCAGTGCTAGAGTACCGGACAACTACGAGCAGTACTTC
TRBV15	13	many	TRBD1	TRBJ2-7	CATSGRDSYEQYF	TGTGCCACCAGTGGCCGGGACAGCTACGAGCAGTACTTC
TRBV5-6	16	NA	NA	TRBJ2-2	CASSLRSYANTGELFF	TGTGCCAGCAGCTTGAGAAGCTACGCGAACACCGGGGAGCTGTTTTTT
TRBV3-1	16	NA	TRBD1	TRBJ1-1	CASSQGVRDRNTEAFF	TGTGCCAGCAGCCAAGGCGTGAGGGACAGGAACACTGAAGCTTTCTTT
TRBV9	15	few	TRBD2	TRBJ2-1	CASSVTPVAGNEQFF	TGTGCCAGCAGCGTAACCCCGGTAGCGGGCAATGAGCAGTTCTTC
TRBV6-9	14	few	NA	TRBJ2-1	CASSYGQRTDEQFF	TGTGCCAGCAGTTATGGACAGCGTACGGATGAGCAGTTCTTC
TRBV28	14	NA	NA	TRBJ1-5	CAGSRDGSNQPQHF	TGTGCCGGCAGTCGGGACGGTAGCAATCAGCCCCAGCATTTT
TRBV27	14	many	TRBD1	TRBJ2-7	CASRPQAGGNEQYF	TGTGCCAGTAGACCTCAAGCAGGGGGAAACGAGCAGTACTTC
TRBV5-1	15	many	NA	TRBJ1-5	CASSLAGRSNQPQHF	TGCGCCAGCAGCTTGGCCGGACGGAGCAATCAGCCCCAGCATTTT
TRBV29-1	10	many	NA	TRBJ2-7	CSVSTYEQYF	TGCAGCGTCTCAACCTACGAGCAGTACTTC
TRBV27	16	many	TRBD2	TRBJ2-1	CASSLLTSGPYNEQFF	TGTGCCAGCAGTTTATTGACTAGCGGCCCTTACAATGAGCAGTTCTTC
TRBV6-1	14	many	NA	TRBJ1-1	CASIERGDNTEAFF	TGTGCCAGCATCGAAAGGGGGGACAACACTGAAGCTTTCTTT
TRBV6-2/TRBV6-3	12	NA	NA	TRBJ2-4	CASRGVVDIQYF	TGTGCCAGCAGGGGGGTCGTGGACATTCAGTACTTC
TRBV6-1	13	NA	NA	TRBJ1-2	CASSGNYNYGYTF	TGTGCCAGCAGTGGGAATTATAACTATGGCTACACCTTC
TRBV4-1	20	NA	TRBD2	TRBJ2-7	CASSQPPGLAGERVGYEQYF	TGCGCCAGCAGCCAACCGCCGGGACTAGCGGGAGAGAGGGTGGGATACGAGCAGTACTTC
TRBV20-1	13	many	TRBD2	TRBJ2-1	CSASLAGVGLQFF	TGCAGTGCTAGTCTAGCGGGGGTGGGGCTGCAGTTCTTC
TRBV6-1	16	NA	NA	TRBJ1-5	CASSPTPAGLGQPQHF	TGTGCCAGCAGTCCCACTCCAGCCGGGTTGGGGCAGCCCCAGCATTTT
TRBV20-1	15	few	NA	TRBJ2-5	CSARPGGGSRETQYF	TGCAGTGCTAGACCGGGGGGCGGGAGTAGGGAGACCCAGTACTTC
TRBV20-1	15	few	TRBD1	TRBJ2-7	CSAVFTDRATGEQYF	TGCAGTGCTGTCTTCACCGACAGGGCAACTGGCGAGCAGTACTTC
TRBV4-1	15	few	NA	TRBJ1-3	CASSQAQSSGNTIYF	TGCGCCAGCAGCCAGGCCCAGAGCTCTGGAAACACCATATATTTT
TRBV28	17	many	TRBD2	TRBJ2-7	CASSSPPSGRPSYEQYF	TGTGCCAGCAGTTCCCCCCCTAGCGGGAGGCCCTCCTACGAGCAGTACTTC
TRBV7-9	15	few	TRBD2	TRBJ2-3	CASSLNSGGVDTQYF	TGTGCCAGCAGCTTAAATAGCGGGGGCGTGGATACGCAGTATTTT
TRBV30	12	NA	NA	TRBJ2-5	CAWSDAEETQYF	TGTGCCTGGAGTGATGCAGAAGAGACCCAGTACTTC
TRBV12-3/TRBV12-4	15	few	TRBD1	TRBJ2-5	CASSRFDRDEETQYF	TGTGCCAGCAGTCGATTCGACAGGGATGAGGAGACCCAGTACTTC